The clone carrying this TCR beta chain was observed many times. Its antigen is currently unknown. This sample is part of a study of naive and memory T cell subsets. This CDR3 region has 21 residues. J was trimmed by 3 bases and V by 0 bases; bases with no gene match: 21. Germline lookup yields CDR1 MNHEY and CDR2 SVGAGI. Two oligonucleotides, mixed equimolar, formed the beta constant-region primer covering TRBC1 and TRBC2. Nested alpha and beta constant-region primers with the SP2 primer drove four PCR rounds on ligated cDNA. An oligonucleotide with the SP2 primer and a 12-nucleotide UMI was ligated to the cDNA 3' end. MiXCR was run by TCRdb on the UMI-ligation and nested PCR reads, yielding one entry per CDR3 protein. The sample lists just over 80,000 distinct CDR3 sequences, around 9% occurring once. Overall study findings and caveats: Clonotypes are single alpha or beta chains, not paired receptors. Activation and differentiation may alter RNA-based TCR counts.

Sequenced sample: naive CD8+ T cells from blood. This chain joins TRBV6-5 and TRBJ2-7, with 9 bases lining up with TRBD2. The receptor's source is a human donor in good health. For the CDR3, the DNA is TGTGCCAGCAGTTACTCGGATCTCCCTAGGGGGGTAGCGGGAGAAAACTACGAGCAGTACTTC. This translates into CASSYSDLPRGVAGENYEQYF.